These T cell receptor beta chains were read from a single sample in a study of blood T cell repertoires in COVID-19. TCRdb's table, derived via immunoSEQ multiplex PCR, lists solely in-frame clones and lacks some. The sample has roughly 150,000 clones; around nine tenths are singletons. Material for sequencing was peripheral blood. These receptors all come from a man aged 55 to 70 with active or convalescent COVID-19. Each CDR3 is given with its conserved first and last residue. A D gene is named only where the DNA matches it firmly. Clone size is given for some rows only: seen once, a few or many times, or a class if the clone is expanded.

. TRBJ2-5 . TRBV6-5 TGTGCCACCTCCGGAGCTCAAGAGACCCAGTACTTC CATSGAQETQYF
. TRBJ1-6 . TRBV19 TGTGCCAGTGTACAGACGAGCTCCTATAATTCACCCCTCCACTTT CASVQTSSYNSPLHF
. TRBJ2-7 . TRBV12-3/TRBV12-4 TGTGCCAGCAGTTTAACGGGGAACGAGCAGTACTTC CASSLTGNEQYF
. TRBJ2-7 once TRBV10-3 TGTGCCATCAGTGACCGGCAGGGGAAGCACGAGCAGTACTTC CAISDRQGKHEQYF
TRBD2 TRBJ2-5 . TRBV7-9 TGTGCCAGCGTACTAGCGGCGCAAGAGACCCAGTACTTC CASVLAAQETQYF
. TRBJ2-4 . TRBV29-1 TGCAGCGTTGGGGCAGCAAACCAAAACATTCAGTACTTC CSVGAANQNIQYF
TRBD1 TRBJ1-1 . TRBV7-9 TGTGCCAGCAGCTTAGCGTCGGGAGGGACAGGGGGCTTTGAAGCTTTCTTT CASSLASGGTGGFEAFF
TRBD2 TRBJ2-7 . TRBV6-4 TGTGCCAGCAGTGAACAACCCGGACTAGCGGGTGGGTACGAGCAGTACTTC CASSEQPGLAGGYEQYF
. TRBJ2-7 . TRBV6-6 TGTGCCAGCAACAATCAGGGGCTGGGCGAGCAGTACTTC CASNNQGLGEQYF
TRBD1 TRBJ2-7 . TRBV5-5 TGTGCCAGCAGCTTGGGCCTAGGGACAGGGCTACACGAGCAGTACTTC CASSLGLGTGLHEQYF
TRBD2 TRBJ2-1 . TRBV6-5 TGTGCCAGCAGTTTGACTAGCGGTATTTACAATGAGCAGTTCTTC CASSLTSGIYNEQFF
. TRBJ1-1 . TRBV10-3 TGTGCCATCAGCGAGGCTTCCCAAGAGGCTTTCTTT CAISEASQEAFF
TRBD2 TRBJ2-1 . TRBV5-6 TGTGCCAGCAGTCCCGGGACTAGCGTCTCAAATGAGCAGTTCTTC CASSPGTSVSNEQFF
TRBD2 TRBJ2-7 . TRBV7-2 TGTGCCAGCAGCCCGGGACTAGCTCGCTACGAGCAGTACTTC CASSPGLARYEQYF
TRBD1 TRBJ1-2 . TRBV18 TGTGCCAGCTCCGGCGGACAGGCAACCTATGGCTACACCTTC CASSGGQATYGYTF
. TRBJ2-7 . TRBV12-5 TGTGCTAGTGGTAGGGGTTACGAGCAGTACTTC CASGRGYEQYF
. TRBJ1-5 once TRBV11-2 TGTGCCAGCAGCTTTTCAGGGAATAGCAATCAGCCCCAGCATTTT CASSFSGNSNQPQHF
TRBD2 TRBJ2-3 . TRBV19 TGTGCCAGTAGCCAAAGACTAGCGGGAGTTCCAGATACGCAGTATTTT CASSQRLAGVPDTQYF
TRBD2 TRBJ2-7 . TRBV6-1 TGTGCCAGCAGTGAATGGGGGGCGGGAGGCTACGAGCAGTACTTC CASSEWGAGGYEQYF
. TRBJ1-6 . TRBV11-2 TGTGCCAGCAGCCCTTATAATTCACCCCTCCACTTT CASSPYNSPLHF
TRBD1 TRBJ2-3 once TRBV30 TGTGCCTGGAGGGACAGGGGGCAAGATACGCAGTATTTT CAWRDRGQDTQYF
. TRBJ1-6 . TRBV6-1 TGTGCCAGCAGTGAAGCGACCATTAGCAGGGGATCACCCCTCCACTTT CASSEATISRGSPLHF
TRBD1 TRBJ2-7 . TRBV29-1 TGCAGCGTTGCAGGGATAAGGGGGCTCTACGAGCAGTACTTC CSVAGIRGLYEQYF
. TRBJ2-3 . TRBV5-4 TGTGCCAGCAGCTTAAGGAGACCGAGGGCAGATACGCAGTATTTT CASSLRRPRADTQYF
. TRBJ1-5 . TRBV6-2/TRBV6-3 TGTGCCAGCAGTTACGAGACATTTAATCAGCCCCAGCATTTT CASSYETFNQPQHF
. TRBJ1-1 once TRBV7-8 TGTGCCAGCAGCAAAGGACAGTTAGTCACTGAAGCTTTCTTT CASSKGQLVTEAFF